The source of this T cell receptor beta chain is a study of blood T cell repertoires in COVID-19. Overall study context: COVID-19 samples collected from the United States, Italy and Spain covered acute and convalescent phases. Sources were T cells, B-cell-depleted T cells, or PBMCs; the material itself was cDNA or gDNA.

V shed 0 bases and J shed 7 bases, with 10 bases lying between them. The CDR3 has 14 residues. The germline CDR1 and CDR2 sequences are MNHEY and SVGAGI. Under the authors' procedure: Scientists estimated how many nucleated cells there were by amplifying reference gene primers. Some clones are missing from TCRdb's copy, which holds only in-frame ones; the method was immunoSEQ multiplex PCR. Clonal size and the V and J genes are those of that table, whereas D and trimming came from the DNA. The sample records 130,000 or so clones, about nine tenths being singletons. The sample comprised peripheral blood. This clonotype originated in a man in his fifties with active COVID-19. V gene TRBV6-5 combines with J gene TRBJ2-1; D is perhaps TRBD1 (5 bases). CDR3 sequence: CASSYSKGRNEQFF. CDR3 bases: TGTGCCAGCAGTTACTCGAAGGGGCGGAATGAGCAGTTCTTC.